These T cell receptor beta chains were read from a single sample in a study of blood T cell repertoires in COVID-19. Measured with immunoSEQ multiplex PCR; TCRdb has only the in-frame clones, and not every one. The data hold 110,000 to 150,000 clones, with approximately 90% observed a single time. Sample: PBMCs or T cells enriched from blood (not recorded which). These receptors were collected from a man aged 50 or older who had recovered from COVID-19. Each CDR3 is given with its conserved first and last residue. D genes are given only for firm matches. Size tells how often a clone was seen (once, few, many) or the class of an expanded clone, and some rows leave it out.

v_gene: TRBV20-1; abundance: .; d_gene: TRBD1; j_gene: TRBJ1-2; CDR3aa: CSASTSRTGANYGYTF; CDR3nt: TGCAGTGCTAGTACTTCTAGGACAGGGGCGAACTATGGCTACACCTTC
v_gene: TRBV19; abundance: .; d_gene: TRBD1; j_gene: TRBJ2-3; CDR3aa: CASSDYRGYTDTQYF; CDR3nt: TGTGCCAGTAGTGACTACAGGGGGTACACAGATACGCAGTATTTT
v_gene: TRBV28; abundance: .; d_gene: .; j_gene: TRBJ1-5; CDR3aa: CASSLHRNPYSNQPQHF; CDR3nt: TGTGCCAGCAGTTTACACAGAAACCCTTATAGCAATCAGCCCCAGCATTTT
v_gene: TRBV7-2; abundance: .; d_gene: TRBD1; j_gene: TRBJ1-2; CDR3aa: CASSILDRAIYGYTF; CDR3nt: TGTGCCAGCAGCATCCTAGACAGGGCAATCTATGGCTACACCTTC
v_gene: TRBV5-1; abundance: .; d_gene: TRBD2; j_gene: TRBJ2-5; CDR3aa: CASSLGGTSVKETQYF; CDR3nt: TGCGCCAGCAGCTTGGGGGGGACTAGCGTCAAAGAGACCCAGTACTTC
v_gene: TRBV7-2; abundance: .; d_gene: .; j_gene: TRBJ1-1; CDR3aa: CASSRPGGTEAFF; CDR3nt: TGTGCCAGCAGCCGCCCGGGTGGGACTGAAGCTTTCTTT
v_gene: TRBV18; abundance: few; d_gene: .; j_gene: TRBJ1-5; CDR3aa: CASSPGATQPQHF; CDR3nt: TGTGCCAGCTCACCGGGGGCCACTCAGCCCCAGCATTTT
v_gene: TRBV5-5; abundance: medium-sized; d_gene: .; j_gene: TRBJ1-2; CDR3aa: CASSLAGGSLNYGYTF; CDR3nt: TGTGCCAGCAGCTTGGCCGGGGGTTCTCTTAACTATGGCTACACCTTC
v_gene: TRBV28; abundance: .; d_gene: .; j_gene: TRBJ1-5; CDR3aa: CASGPQGKPQHF; CDR3nt: TGTGCCAGCGGGCCCCAGGGCAAGCCCCAGCATTTT
v_gene: TRBV4-2; abundance: few; d_gene: TRBD1; j_gene: TRBJ2-1; CDR3aa: CASSAGTGTYNEQFF; CDR3nt: TGTGCCAGCAGCGCCGGGACAGGGACCTACAATGAGCAGTTCTTC
v_gene: TRBV10-3; abundance: .; d_gene: .; j_gene: TRBJ1-6; CDR3aa: CAISEVGAGVGDSPLHF; CDR3nt: TGTGCCATCAGTGAGGTGGGAGCAGGGGTTGGCGATTCACCCCTCCACTTT
v_gene: TRBV6-2/TRBV6-3; abundance: .; d_gene: .; j_gene: TRBJ1-5; CDR3aa: CASSPRKRGNQPQHF; CDR3nt: TGTGCCAGCAGTCCCAGAAAACGGGGCAATCAGCCCCAGCATTTT
v_gene: TRBV28; abundance: .; d_gene: TRBD1; j_gene: TRBJ1-2; CDR3aa: CASSFWLGQGMSNYGYTF; CDR3nt: TGTGCCAGCAGTTTTTGGCTCGGACAGGGGATGTCTAACTATGGCTACACCTTC
v_gene: TRBV28; abundance: .; d_gene: .; j_gene: TRBJ2-7; CDR3aa: CASSHLSVGRITYEQYF; CDR3nt: TGTGCCAGCAGTCATTTGTCCGTGGGGCGCATTACCTACGAGCAGTACTTC
v_gene: TRBV10-3; abundance: .; d_gene: .; j_gene: TRBJ1-5; CDR3aa: CAISDSSGNQPQHF; CDR3nt: TGTGCCATCAGTGACTCCTCTGGCAATCAGCCCCAGCATTTT
v_gene: TRBV19; abundance: few; d_gene: .; j_gene: TRBJ2-1; CDR3aa: CASSGGTRSYNEQFF; CDR3nt: TGTGCCAGTAGTGGTGGGACTCGCTCCTACAATGAGCAGTTCTTC
v_gene: TRBV11-3; abundance: .; d_gene: TRBD2; j_gene: TRBJ2-1; CDR3aa: CASSLVSGGANEQFF; CDR3nt: TGTGCCAGCAGCTTAGTTTCCGGGGGGGCGAATGAGCAGTTCTTC
v_gene: TRBV18; abundance: .; d_gene: .; j_gene: TRBJ1-4; CDR3aa: CASSATGDLYEKLFF; CDR3nt: TGTGCCAGCTCGGCAACGGGGGACTTATATGAAAAACTGTTTTTT
v_gene: TRBV6-5; abundance: .; d_gene: TRBD1; j_gene: TRBJ1-2; CDR3aa: CASTLDRSRYTF; CDR3nt: TGTGCCAGCACCCTGGACAGGTCGCGCTACACCTTC
v_gene: TRBV28; abundance: few; d_gene: .; j_gene: TRBJ1-5; CDR3aa: CARHSGGRKGQPQHF; CDR3nt: TGTGCCCGCCATTCCGGGGGGCGGAAAGGCCAGCCCCAGCATTTT
v_gene: TRBV2; abundance: few; d_gene: TRBD2; j_gene: TRBJ2-1; CDR3aa: CASSEREGPYNEQFF; CDR3nt: TGTGCCAGCAGTGAGCGGGAGGGCCCTTACAATGAGCAGTTCTTC
v_gene: TRBV12-3/TRBV12-4; abundance: .; d_gene: .; j_gene: TRBJ1-3; CDR3aa: CASSPQRGNTIYF; CDR3nt: TGTGCCAGCAGTCCCCAGAGGGGAAACACCATATATTTT
v_gene: TRBV7-9; abundance: .; d_gene: .; j_gene: TRBJ1-1; CDR3aa: CASSLDTVSTEAFF; CDR3nt: TGTGCCAGCAGCTTAGATACGGTGAGCACTGAAGCTTTCTTT
v_gene: TRBV2; abundance: .; d_gene: .; j_gene: TRBJ1-5; CDR3aa: CASSEAGSPGLSLPQHF; CDR3nt: TGTGCCAGCAGTGAAGCCGGGAGTCCGGGGCTCTCTCTCCCCCAGCATTTT
v_gene: TRBV14; abundance: .; d_gene: .; j_gene: TRBJ2-5; CDR3aa: CASSQGALTLSQYF; CDR3nt: TGTGCCAGCAGCCAGGGGGCGTTGACTCTTTCCCAGTACTTC
v_gene: TRBV15; abundance: .; d_gene: .; j_gene: TRBJ1-3; CDR3aa: CATSRDPISGNTIYF; CDR3nt: TGTGCCACCAGCAGAGATCCCATCTCTGGAAACACCATATATTTT
v_gene: TRBV10-3; abundance: .; d_gene: .; j_gene: TRBJ1-1; CDR3aa: CAITRGWNTEAFF; CDR3nt: TGTGCCATCACAAGGGGCTGGAACACTGAAGCTTTCTTT
v_gene: TRBV9; abundance: .; d_gene: TRBD2; j_gene: TRBJ2-5; CDR3aa: CASSVGGLAGEETQYF; CDR3nt: TGTGCCAGCAGCGTAGGCGGACTAGCGGGGGAAGAGACCCAGTACTTC
v_gene: TRBV5-5; abundance: .; d_gene: TRBD1; j_gene: TRBJ1-2; CDR3aa: CASSLLGGGYTF; CDR3nt: TGTGCCAGCAGCTTACTAGGGGGCGGCTACACCTTC
v_gene: TRBV9; abundance: .; d_gene: TRBD1; j_gene: TRBJ2-2; CDR3aa: CASSVTGTELTGELFF; CDR3nt: TGTGCCAGCAGCGTAACCGGGACAGAACTCACCGGGGAGCTGTTTTTT
v_gene: TRBV7-3; abundance: .; d_gene: .; j_gene: TRBJ1-3; CDR3aa: CASSRDSGNTIYF; CDR3nt: TGTGCCAGCAGTCGGGACTCTGGAAACACCATATATTTT
v_gene: TRBV20-1; abundance: once; d_gene: .; j_gene: TRBJ2-2; CDR3aa: CSASRGNIPPGELFF; CDR3nt: TGCAGTGCTAGTCGGGGGAACATACCTCCCGGGGAGCTGTTTTTT
v_gene: TRBV4-3; abundance: .; d_gene: .; j_gene: TRBJ1-2; CDR3aa: CASSQSPGLRGYTF; CDR3nt: TGCGCCAGCAGCCAATCTCCAGGGCTTCGGGGCTACACCTTC
v_gene: TRBV24-1; abundance: .; d_gene: .; j_gene: TRBJ2-1; CDR3aa: CATSDFPTVLLVYNEQFF; CDR3nt: TGTGCCACCAGTGATTTTCCTACTGTCCTCCTGGTCTACAATGAGCAGTTCTTC
v_gene: TRBV9; abundance: .; d_gene: .; j_gene: TRBJ2-1; CDR3aa: CASSLGRGSYNEQFF; CDR3nt: TGTGCCAGCAGCCTGGGGCGGGGCTCCTACAATGAGCAGTTCTTC
v_gene: TRBV19; abundance: once; d_gene: .; j_gene: TRBJ1-1; CDR3aa: CASTEANWNTEAFF; CDR3nt: TGTGCCAGTACCGAGGCGAATTGGAACACTGAAGCTTTCTTT
v_gene: TRBV24-1; abundance: .; d_gene: .; j_gene: TRBJ1-2; CDR3aa: CATSDSPLNYGYTF; CDR3nt: TGTGCCACCAGTGATTCTCCACTGAACTATGGCTACACCTTC
v_gene: TRBV5-6; abundance: .; d_gene: TRBD1; j_gene: TRBJ1-2; CDR3aa: CASSPPPARQGGNGYTF; CDR3nt: TGTGCCAGCAGCCCACCCCCTGCCAGACAGGGAGGAAATGGCTACACCTTC
v_gene: TRBV7-8; abundance: .; d_gene: TRBD1; j_gene: TRBJ1-5; CDR3aa: CASSITGDNQPQHF; CDR3nt: TGTGCCAGCAGTATTACAGGGGACAATCAGCCCCAGCATTTT
v_gene: TRBV18; abundance: .; d_gene: TRBD2; j_gene: TRBJ2-3; CDR3aa: CASSPGLASTDTQYF; CDR3nt: TGTGCCAGCTCACCCGGACTAGCGAGCACAGATACGCAGTATTTT
v_gene: TRBV11-2; abundance: .; d_gene: .; j_gene: TRBJ2-6; CDR3aa: CASSYYLSGANVLTF; CDR3nt: TGTGCCAGCAGCTACTACCTCTCTGGGGCCAACGTCCTGACTTTC
v_gene: TRBV9; abundance: .; d_gene: .; j_gene: TRBJ2-1; CDR3aa: CASSSPGGPGREQFF; CDR3nt: TGTGCCAGCAGCTCCCCCGGGGGGCCAGGGAGGGAGCAGTTCTTC
v_gene: TRBV5-5; abundance: .; d_gene: .; j_gene: TRBJ1-6; CDR3aa: CASSLERWVRNSPLHF; CDR3nt: TGTGCCAGCAGCTTGGAGAGGTGGGTTCGTAATTCACCCCTCCACTTT
v_gene: TRBV6-5; abundance: .; d_gene: TRBD1; j_gene: TRBJ1-1; CDR3aa: CASRKDRAPNTEAFF; CDR3nt: TGTGCCAGCAGGAAGGACAGGGCTCCCAACACTGAAGCTTTCTTT
v_gene: TRBV20-1; abundance: .; d_gene: .; j_gene: TRBJ2-3; CDR3aa: CSASKGWNTDTQYF; CDR3nt: TGCAGTGCTAGTAAGGGGTGGAACACAGATACGCAGTATTTT
v_gene: TRBV28; abundance: .; d_gene: TRBD1; j_gene: TRBJ1-2; CDR3aa: CASSSPDRGNYGYTF; CDR3nt: TGTGCCAGCAGTTCCCCCGACAGGGGAAACTATGGCTACACCTTC
v_gene: TRBV5-4; abundance: once; d_gene: TRBD1; j_gene: TRBJ1-1; CDR3aa: CASSSRGQGNTEAFF; CDR3nt: TGTGCCAGCAGCTCCAGGGGGCAGGGGAACACTGAAGCTTTCTTT
v_gene: TRBV7-2; abundance: once; d_gene: TRBD2; j_gene: TRBJ2-3; CDR3aa: CASSQVAGDSNTQYF; CDR3nt: TGTGCCAGCAGCCAGGTCGCGGGAGACTCGAATACGCAGTATTTT
v_gene: TRBV5-4; abundance: .; d_gene: .; j_gene: TRBJ2-3; CDR3aa: CASSPSSGDTQYF; CDR3nt: TGTGCCAGCAGCCCCTCTAGTGGAGATACGCAGTATTTT
v_gene: TRBV24-1; abundance: .; d_gene: TRBD2; j_gene: TRBJ2-6; CDR3aa: CATSDRAGADSGANVLTF; CDR3nt: TGTGCCACCAGTGATCGAGCGGGGGCTGACTCTGGGGCCAACGTCCTGACTTTC
v_gene: TRBV19; abundance: .; d_gene: TRBD1; j_gene: TRBJ1-1; CDR3aa: CASSPNRGRTEAFF; CDR3nt: TGTGCCAGTAGCCCTAACAGGGGGAGGACTGAAGCTTTCTTT
v_gene: TRBV4-1; abundance: .; d_gene: .; j_gene: TRBJ1-2; CDR3aa: CASSGSGYGYTF; CDR3nt: TGCGCCAGCTCTGGGTCGGGGTATGGCTACACCTTC
v_gene: TRBV18; abundance: once; d_gene: .; j_gene: TRBJ2-4; CDR3aa: CASSPMGLALAKNIQYF; CDR3nt: TGTGCCAGCTCACCGATGGGACTCGCACTAGCCAAAAACATTCAGTACTTC
v_gene: TRBV7-6; abundance: .; d_gene: TRBD1; j_gene: TRBJ2-5; CDR3aa: CASSSQTGFKETQYF; CDR3nt: TGTGCCAGCAGCAGCCAGACAGGGTTTAAAGAGACCCAGTACTTC
v_gene: TRBV11-3; abundance: .; d_gene: .; j_gene: TRBJ2-2; CDR3aa: CASSLESGMAVTGELFF; CDR3nt: TGTGCCAGCAGCTTAGAGTCAGGGATGGCTGTCACCGGGGAGCTGTTTTTT
v_gene: TRBV7-9; abundance: .; d_gene: TRBD2; j_gene: TRBJ2-4; CDR3aa: CASIPVQASGYKNIQYF; CDR3nt: TGTGCCAGCATCCCGGTTCAGGCTAGCGGGTACAAAAACATTCAGTACTTC